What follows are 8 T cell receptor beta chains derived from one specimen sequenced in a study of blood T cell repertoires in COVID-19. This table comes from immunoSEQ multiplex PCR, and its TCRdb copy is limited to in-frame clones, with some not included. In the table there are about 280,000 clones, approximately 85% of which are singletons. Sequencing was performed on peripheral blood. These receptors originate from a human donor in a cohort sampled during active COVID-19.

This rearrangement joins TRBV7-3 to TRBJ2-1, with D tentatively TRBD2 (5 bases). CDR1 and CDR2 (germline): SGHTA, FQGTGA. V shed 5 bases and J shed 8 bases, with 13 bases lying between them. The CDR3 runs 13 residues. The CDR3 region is CASSPQFSDEQFF. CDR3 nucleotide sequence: TGTGCCAGCAGCCCCCAATTTAGCGATGAGCAGTTCTTC.

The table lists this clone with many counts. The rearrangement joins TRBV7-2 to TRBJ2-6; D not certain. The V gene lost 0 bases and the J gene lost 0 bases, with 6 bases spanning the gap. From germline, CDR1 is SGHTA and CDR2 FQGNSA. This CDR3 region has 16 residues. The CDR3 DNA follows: TGTGCCAGCAGCTTAGCGCCGGGCTCTGGGGCCAACGTCCTGACTTTC. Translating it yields CASSLAPGSGANVLTF.

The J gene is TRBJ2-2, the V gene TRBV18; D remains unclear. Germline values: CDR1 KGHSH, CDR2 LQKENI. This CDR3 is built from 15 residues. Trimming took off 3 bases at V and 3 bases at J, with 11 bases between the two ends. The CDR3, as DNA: TGTGCCAGCTCACCCTTGCAGTTGGACACCGGGGAGCTGTTTTTT. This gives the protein CASSPLQLDTGELFF.

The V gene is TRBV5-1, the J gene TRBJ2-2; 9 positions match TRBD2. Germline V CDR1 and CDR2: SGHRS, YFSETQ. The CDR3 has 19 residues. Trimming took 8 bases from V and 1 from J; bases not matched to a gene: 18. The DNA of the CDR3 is TGCGCCAGTCAAATCCAGGGGAGGCTAGCGGGGCTGAACACCGGGGAGCTGTTTTTT. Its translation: CASQIQGRLAGLNTGELFF.

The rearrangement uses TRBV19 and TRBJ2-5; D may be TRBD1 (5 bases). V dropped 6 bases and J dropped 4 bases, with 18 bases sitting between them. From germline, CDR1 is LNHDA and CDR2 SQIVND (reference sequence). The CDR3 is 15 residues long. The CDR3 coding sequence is TGTGCCAGTAGGTCTCAGGGTTTAGGCGGAGAGACCCAGTACTTC. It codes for CASRSQGLGGETQYF.

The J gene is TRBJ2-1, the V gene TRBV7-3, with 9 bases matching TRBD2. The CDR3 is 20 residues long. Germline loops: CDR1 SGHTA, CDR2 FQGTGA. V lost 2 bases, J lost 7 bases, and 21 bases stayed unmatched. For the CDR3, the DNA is TGTGCCAGCAGCTTATTCGGATCCCGCGTCGCGGGAGGGGAAGATAATGAGCAGTTCTTC. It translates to CASSLFGSRVAGGEDNEQFF.

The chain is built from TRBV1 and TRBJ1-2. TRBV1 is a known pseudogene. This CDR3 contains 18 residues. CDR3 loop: CTSSQDRGDYPTSDGYTF. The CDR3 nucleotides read TGCACCAGCAGCCAAGATAGGGGGGACTATCCCACTAGTGATGGCTACACCTTC.

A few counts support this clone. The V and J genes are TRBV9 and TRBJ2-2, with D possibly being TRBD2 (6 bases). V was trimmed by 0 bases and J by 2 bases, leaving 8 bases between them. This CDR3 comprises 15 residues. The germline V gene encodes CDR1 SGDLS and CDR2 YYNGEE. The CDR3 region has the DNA TGTGCCAGCAGCGTAGTAGCGGATAACACCGGGGAGCTGTTTTTT. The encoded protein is CASSVVADNTGELFF.